The present entry profiles one TCR beta chain with its context. This specimen belongs to a study of blood T cell repertoires in COVID-19. Source study methods: By means of reference gene primer amplification, nucleated cell counts were estimated. Clones were sequenced by immunoSEQ multiplex PCR, and TCRdb holds only the in-frame ones, with some missing. V and J calls and clone size come straight from that table; D and trimming were deduced from the DNA. This table has some 90,000 clones, around 89% appearing once. Sequencing was done on a sample of peripheral blood. This TCR was sampled from a man aged 50-60 years with acute or convalescent COVID-19.

CDR3 amino acids: CASSHAPFPKTDYGYTF. CDR3 nucleotides: TGTGCCAGCAGCCACGCACCGTTTCCTAAGACTGACTATGGCTACACCTTC. The chain uses TRBV7-3 and TRBJ1-2; unclear D gene. CDR1 and CDR2 from the germline V gene are SGHTA and FQGTGA. V was clipped by 5 bases and J by 3 bases, with 22 bases between them. CDR3 length equals 17 residues.